Below, 16 T cell receptor beta chains from the same sample are listed, as sequenced in a study of regulatory T cells in long-lasting Graves disease (dated by TCRdb to about 2021). Libraries came from multiplex PCR. The sequencer listed for this sample is Illumina HiSeq 4000. iRepertoire HTBI primers and Arm-PCR amplification of CDR3 regions were used to construct TCR beta libraries. The public reads were reprocessed in TCRdb via fastp at Q25 and MiXCR, keeping in-frame beta chains. CDR3 protein sequences are deduplicated, and each keeps its most common genes and DNA. Present in this sample are around 500,000 distinct CDR3 sequences, 12% of which were seen just once. The ten largest clones take up 8% to 10% of the sample. Read against the paper, the sample's time point label means: newly diagnosed GD, antithyroid drugs for less than 3 months. For both TCR sequencing and RNA sequencing, RNA was extracted from PBMCs using TRIzol.

This sample was shared with a second study, whose subject was T cells in Graves' hyperthyroidism and ophthalmopathy.

The starting material was peripheral blood mononuclear cells (PBMCs), obtained at new diagnosis, from a patient treated with antithyroid drugs. Source of these receptors: a woman in her thirties with Graves disease. Donor details come from another sample of the same person, matched by shared clones.

This clonotype occurred a few times. The chain joins TRBV6-2 or TRBV6-3 to TRBJ1-4; 9 bases map to TRBD1. Per germline, CDR1 MNHEY and CDR2 SVGEGT. V trimming: 6 bases; J trimming: 8 bases; junction bases outside the gene matches: 19. This CDR3 has 18 amino acids. The CDR3 nucleotides read TGTGCCAGCAGGTCATCCCCGGGACAGGGCCGAGTGGCGGAAAAACTGTTTTTT. It yields the protein CASRSSPGQGRVAEKLFF.

This clonotype was seen only a few times. For the CDR3, the DNA is TGCAGTGCTAAAAACACAGGGTCCGGGGTCTACGAGCAGTACTTC. The encoded protein is CSAKNTGSGVYEQYF. The rearrangement uses TRBV20-1 and TRBJ2-7, with D maybe TRBD1 (6 bases). V was trimmed by 4 bases and J by 3 bases, leaving 19 bases between them. CDR3 length equals 15 residues. Germline V gene sequence: CDR1 DFQATT, CDR2 SNEGSKA (reference sequence).

This clonotype appeared many times. This chain joins TRBV5-1 and TRBJ2-2; TRBD1 agrees at 9 bases. The CDR3 totals 15 residues. V was pared by 4 bases and J by 7 bases, with 8 bases of the junction left unmatched. Germline-derived CDR1 and CDR2 are SGHRS and YFSETQ. CDR3 sequence (DNA): TGCGCCAGCAGCCCGGACAGGGGAAGCGACGGGGAGCTGTTTTTT. It translates to CASSPDRGSDGELFF. Combining the CDR3 with reference TRBV5-1 and TRBJ2-2 gives the whole variable domain KAGVTQTPRYLIKTRGQQVTLSCSPISGHRSVSWYQQTPGQGLQFLFEYFSETQRNKGNFPGRFSGRQFSNSRSEMNVSTLELGDSALYLCASSPDRGSDGELFFGEGSRLTVL.

The chain carries TRBV6-1 and TRBJ2-5; D is possibly TRBD1 (6 bases). Looked up from germline, CDR1 is MNHNS and CDR2 is SASEGT. This CDR3 has 14 amino acids. Trimming stripped 4 bases from V and 5 bases from J, with 14 bases between. The CDR3 sequence is CASSVSRGGETQYF. The CDR3 coding sequence is TGTGCCAGCAGTGTAAGCAGGGGTGGTGAGACCCAGTACTTC.

This clonotype was counted many times. One end of the junction varies from germline; a read error may be responsible. The CDR3 protein is CSARATGTNEKLFF. The CDR3 DNA follows: TGCAGTGCTAGAGCGACAGGGACTAACGAAAAACTGTTTTTT. The chain employs TRBV20-1 and TRBJ1-4, with 7 bases lining up with TRBD1. This CDR3 spans 14 amino acids. The germline V gene has CDR1 DFQATT and CDR2 SNEGSKA (reference sequence).

The chain uses TRBV12-3 or TRBV12-4 and TRBJ2-2; the D gene is possibly TRBD1 (6 bases). The V end lost 3 bases, the J end lost 1 base, and 12 bases lay between the germline ends. The CDR3 sequence is 16 residues long. This CDR3 is CASSFLGTRNTGELFF. DNA of the CDR3: TGTGCCAGCAGTTTTCTCGGGACAAGGAACACCGGGGAGCTGTTTTTT.

The CDR3 loop reads CASSFRQGSSYNEQFF. In DNA form, the CDR3 reads TGTGCCAGCAGTTTTCGACAGGGGAGCTCCTACAATGAGCAGTTCTTC. V and J are TRBV7-2 and TRBJ2-1; 8 bases map to TRBD1. After removal of 6 bases from V and 0 bases from J, the junction contained 7 bases not matched to a gene. CDR1 is SGHTA, CDR2 FQGNSA, per germline. This CDR3 comprises 16 residues.

The table lists this clonotype with many counts. The DNA of the CDR3 is TGTGCCAGCAGTTTATGGGGGGGCATCCAAGAGACCCAGTACTTC. This encodes CASSLWGGIQETQYF. The chain couples TRBV28 to TRBJ2-5; D may match TRBD1 or TRBD2 (6 bases each). Germline V lookup: CDR1 MDHEN, CDR2 SYDVKM. V shed 0 bases and J shed 1 base, with 9 bases lying between them. The CDR3 has 15 amino acids.

This clonotype turned up a few times. CDR3 amino acids: CSARDRRGTPYNEQFF. As DNA, the CDR3 is TGCAGTGCTAGAGATCGTCGGGGGACCCCCTACAATGAGCAGTTCTTC. The rearrangement joins TRBV20-1 to TRBJ2-1; D might be TRBD2 (6 bases). The CDR3 length is 16 residues. The V end was cut by 0 bases, the J end by 2 bases, with 14 bases between. Germline CDR1 DFQATT, CDR2 SNEGSKA (reference sequence).

This clonotype appeared a few times. The J gene is TRBJ2-1, the V gene TRBV14, with TRBD2 matching 7 bases. V was pared by 4 bases and J by 0 bases, with 12 bases of the junction left unmatched. Germline V gene lookup returns CDR1 SGHDN and CDR2 FVKESK. The CDR3 sequence is 18 residues long. The CDR3 loop is CASSPLGGTLLSYNEQFF. The DNA for the CDR3 is TGTGCCAGCAGCCCTCTCGGGGGGACCCTACTCTCCTACAATGAGCAGTTCTTC.

This clonotype appeared many times. The chain couples TRBV9 to TRBJ2-1; tentative D call: TRBD2 (5 bases). V lost 0 bases, J lost 4 bases, and 11 bases lay in between. Germline CDR1 and CDR2: SGDLS and YYNGEE. The CDR3 runs 15 residues. In nucleotides, the CDR3 is TGTGCCAGCAGCGTAGGAAAGCGGATATACAATGAGCAGTTCTTC. It is translated as CASSVGKRIYNEQFF.

This clonotype came up many times. The V call is TRBV5-5, the J call TRBJ2-7; D is possibly TRBD2 (5 bases). This CDR3 spans 13 amino acids. Trimming left V 2 bases short and J 5 bases short, with 11 bases between. Germline V CDR1 and CDR2: SGHKS, YYEKEE (reference sequence). The DNA of the CDR3 is TGTGCCAGCAGCTTTACGGGGTTTAACGAGCAGTACTTC. It codes for CASSFTGFNEQYF.

This clonotype was picked up many times. The J gene is TRBJ1-2, the V gene TRBV27, with TRBD1 matching over 7 bases. With 2 bases clipped from V and 2 bases from J, the junction kept 5 bases outside the gene matches. CDR1 and CDR2 from the germline V gene are MNHEY and SMNVEV (reference sequence). The CDR3 runs 15 residues. CDR3 DNA: TGTGCCAGCAGTTTAGGGGGACAGCAAAACTATGGCTACACCTTC. Amino acid sequence: CASSLGGQQNYGYTF.

This clonotype appeared a few times. The rearrangement links TRBV5-6 to TRBJ1-5, with 8 bases matching TRBD1. This CDR3 comprises 16 residues. Germline V gives CDR1 SGHDT, CDR2 YYEEEE. J gave up 3 bases and V 3 bases, and 8 bases lay outside the gene matches. The CDR3 reads CASSSGTGGDNQPQHF. The CDR3, as DNA: TGTGCCAGCAGCTCTGGCACAGGGGGGGACAATCAGCCCCAGCATTTT.

Turning to this clonotype: Since the CDR3 does not end with the conserved phenylalanine or tryptophan, this likely comes from a read error. This sequence joins TRBV7-9 and TRBJ2-1; either TRBD1 or TRBD2 may supply D (6 bases each). CDR1 is SEHNR, CDR2 FQNEAQ, per germline (reference sequence). The CDR3 covers 16 residues. Between the trimmed V and J ends, which lost 0 bases and 4 bases, there was a span of 13 bases. CDR3 region: CASSLARDTGYNEQFS. The CDR3 coding sequence is TGTGCCAGCAGCTTAGCGCGGGACACGGGATACAATGAGCAGTTCTCC.

In its sample, this clonotype was seen a few times. The rearrangement links TRBV2 to TRBJ2-7, with 9 bases fitting TRBD2. Germline loops: CDR1 SNHLY, CDR2 FYNNEI. V lost 3 bases and J lost 5; bases outside the gene matches: 8. This CDR3 contains 15 residues. In DNA form, the CDR3 reads TGTGCCAGCAGTGACATAAGCGGGAGGAACGACGAGCAGTACTTC. Amino acid sequence: CASSDISGRNDEQYF.